This T cell receptor (beta chain) was observed in a study of shared clonotypes between healthy human individuals. The CDR3 runs 14 residues. Germline V lookup: CDR1 SGHRS, CDR2 YFSETQ. The V and J ends lost 4 bases and 6 bases respectively, with 17 bases between them. Method: immunoSEQ multiplex PCR; TCRdb's copy keeps in-frame clones and lacks some. Of around 720,000 clones in the sample, around 73% were seen once. This clone has a single count. The sample was memory CD4+ T cells sorted from blood. Subset here: CD45RA-negative fraction. The receptor's source is a woman in her 30s in good health. The V and J genes are TRBV5-1 and TRBJ2-7, with TRBD2 as a possible D gene (5 bases). CDR3: CASSREAPSGEQYF. The CDR3 bases are TGCGCCAGCAGCCGGGAAGCCCCTTCGGGCGAGCAGTACTTC.